A selection of T cell receptor beta chains follows, all from one sample in a study of cytomegalovirus exposure and HLA in healthy donors. This table comes from immunoSEQ multiplex PCR, and its TCRdb copy is limited to in-frame clones, with some not included. The table includes some 150,000 clones, 72% detected once. Sequencing was done on a sample of PBMCs. The receptor source for this set is a man in his forties or fifties in good health and CMV-seronegative. Each CDR3 is given without its conserved first and last residue.

J: TRBJ1-1
V: TRBV5-4
CDR3: ASSSSPRGEKSLAF

J: TRBJ2-7
V: TRBV6-7
CDR3: ASSRPQPPDRTYEQY

J: TRBJ2-2
V: TRBV9
CDR3: ASSVVSGGWRTGELF

J: TRBJ2-1
V: TRBV16
CDR3: ASSQYLQGADDEQF

J: TRBJ1-5
V: TRBV10-1
CDR3: ASSEAGKRANQPQH

J: TRBJ2-3
V: TRBV19
CDR3: ASRSRDREGDTQY

J: TRBJ2-7
V: TRBV9
CDR3: ASSPRPGLAGDEQY

J: TRBJ2-4
V: TRBV28
CDR3: ASRPSGGLKNIQY

J: TRBJ1-1
V: TRBV5-1
CDR3: ASRILNYGGAEAF

J: TRBJ2-7
V: TRBV4-3
CDR3: ASSQDSGRTYEQY

J: TRBJ1-1
V: TRBV30
CDR3: AWTGIKDTEAF

J: TRBJ1-6
V: TRBV7-3
CDR3: ASSLNQAYNSPLH

J: TRBJ1-2
V: TRBV13
CDR3: ASSLNPVGHYGYT

J: TRBJ2-7
V: TRBV5-1
CDR3: ASSLRKPGATSYEQY

J: TRBJ2-7
V: TRBV6-5
CDR3: ASSYSRGNYEQY

J: TRBJ2-6
V: TRBV5-1
CDR3: ASSGGQLGSGANVLT

J: TRBJ1-2
V: TRBV6-6
CDR3: ASRPGDYGYT

J: TRBJ1-1
V: TRBV11-2
CDR3: ASSYRDRGLTEAF

J: TRBJ1-1
V: TRBV27
CDR3: ASSLFRVNTEAF

J: TRBJ2-5
V: TRBV7-2
CDR3: ASSFDSYQETQY

J: TRBJ1-1
V: TRBV7-2
CDR3: ASSLGGRGEAF

J: TRBJ2-7
V: TRBV7-9
CDR3: ASSSGRAYEQY

J: TRBJ2-5
V: TRBV7-6
CDR3: ASSRNTGLQETQY

J: TRBJ2-5
V: TRBV6-5
CDR3: ASRRTSGPGQTQY

J: TRBJ2-3
V: TRBV5-6
CDR3: ASSLGSSTDTQY

J: TRBJ2-1
V: TRBV7-2
CDR3: ASSLFQLANYNEQF

J: TRBJ2-7
V: TRBV2
CDR3: ASSTDRQGTSYEQY

J: TRBJ1-4
V: TRBV19
CDR3: ASTYTPGEKLF

J: TRBJ1-1
V: TRBV4-1
CDR3: ASSDNGVMNTEAF

J: TRBJ1-2
V: TRBV6-5
CDR3: ASNGKGPFGYT

J: TRBJ2-5
V: TRBV27
CDR3: ASIGRGEETQY

J: TRBJ2-3
V: TRBV10-3
CDR3: AISERTSGRGTQY

J: TRBJ2-1
V: TRBV9
CDR3: ASTPGF

J: TRBJ1-3
V: TRBV12-5
CDR3: ASGPVVRSDTIY

J: TRBJ2-7
V: TRBV10-3
CDR3: AITQRVSNEQY

J: TRBJ1-1
V: TRBV10-1
CDR3: ASSIRPSQRNTEAF

J: TRBJ2-7
V: TRBV19
CDR3: ASSTLAGGPHEQY

J: TRBJ2-7
V: TRBV5-1
CDR3: ASSQQQGASTGEQY

J: TRBJ2-1
V: TRBV11-2
CDR3: ASSLGLAGMGNEQF

J: TRBJ2-6
V: TRBV10-3
CDR3: AISEYEGPGANVLT

J: TRBJ1-1
V: TRBV7-9
CDR3: ASSFSSQGTTEAF

J: TRBJ2-7
V: TRBV6-1
CDR3: ASSEARGGASYEQY

J: TRBJ2-3
V: TRBV7-9
CDR3: ASSLLGYAGGITDTQY

J: TRBJ1-2
V: TRBV6-4
CDR3: ASSPAGYTYGYT

J: TRBJ2-7
V: TRBV6-6
CDR3: ASRDRLFEQY